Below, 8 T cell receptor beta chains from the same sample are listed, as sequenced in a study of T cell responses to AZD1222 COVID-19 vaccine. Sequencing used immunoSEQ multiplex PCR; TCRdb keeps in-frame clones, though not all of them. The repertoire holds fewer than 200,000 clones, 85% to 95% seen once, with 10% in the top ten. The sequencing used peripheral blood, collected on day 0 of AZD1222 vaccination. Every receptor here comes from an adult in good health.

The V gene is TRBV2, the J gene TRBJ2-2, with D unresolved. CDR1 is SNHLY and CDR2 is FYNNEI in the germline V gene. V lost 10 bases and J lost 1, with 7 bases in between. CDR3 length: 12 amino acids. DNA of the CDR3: TGTGCCACCCTTAGGAACACCGGGGAGCTGTTTTTT. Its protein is CATLRNTGELFF. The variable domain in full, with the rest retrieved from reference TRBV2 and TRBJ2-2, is EPEVTQTPSHQVTQMGQEVILRCVPISNHLYFYWYRQILGQKVEFLVSFYNNEISEKSEIFDDQFSVERPDGSNFTLKIRSTKLEDSAMYFCATLRNTGELFFGEGSRLTVL.

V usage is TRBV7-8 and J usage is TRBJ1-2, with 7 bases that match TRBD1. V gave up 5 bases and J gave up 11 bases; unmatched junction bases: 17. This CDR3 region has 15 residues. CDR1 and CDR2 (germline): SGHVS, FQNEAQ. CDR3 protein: CASSPPWDRSPRYTF. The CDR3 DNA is TGTGCCAGCAGCCCACCATGGGACAGAAGTCCTCGTTACACCTTC.

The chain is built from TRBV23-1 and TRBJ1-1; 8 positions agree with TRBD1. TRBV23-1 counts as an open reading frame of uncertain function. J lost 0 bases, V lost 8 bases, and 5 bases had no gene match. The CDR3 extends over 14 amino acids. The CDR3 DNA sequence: TGCGCCAGCCCACAGGGGGGCATGAACACTGAAGCTTTCTTT. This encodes CASPQGGMNTEAFF.

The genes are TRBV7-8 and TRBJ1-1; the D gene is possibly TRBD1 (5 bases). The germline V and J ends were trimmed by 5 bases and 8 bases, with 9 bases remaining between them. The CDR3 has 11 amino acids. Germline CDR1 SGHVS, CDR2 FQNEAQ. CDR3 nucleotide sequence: TGTGCCAGCAGCAAGACAGCCGAAGCTTTCTTT. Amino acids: CASSKTAEAFF.

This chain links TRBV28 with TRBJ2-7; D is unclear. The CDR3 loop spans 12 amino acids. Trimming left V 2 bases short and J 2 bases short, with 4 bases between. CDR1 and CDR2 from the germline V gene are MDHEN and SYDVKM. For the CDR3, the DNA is TGTGCCAGCAGTTTACGTACCTACGAGCAGTACGTC. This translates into CASSLRTYEQYV.

The CDR3 is CAWSQGVGNSPLHF. In nucleotides, the CDR3 is TGTGCCTGGAGCCAGGGGGTAGGGAATTCACCCCTCCACTTT. V gene TRBV30 combines with J gene TRBJ1-6; 7 bases fit TRBD1. The CDR3 runs 14 residues. J was trimmed by 7 bases and V by 3 bases; bases with no gene match: 6. Germline V gene data show CDR1 as GTSNPN and CDR2 as SVGIG (reference sequence).

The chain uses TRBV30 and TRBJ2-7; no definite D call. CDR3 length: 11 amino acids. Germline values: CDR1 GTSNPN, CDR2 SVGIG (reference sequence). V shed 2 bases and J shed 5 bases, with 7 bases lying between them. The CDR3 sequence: CAWSPLDEQYF. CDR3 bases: TGTGCCTGGAGTCCCCTCGACGAGCAGTACTTC. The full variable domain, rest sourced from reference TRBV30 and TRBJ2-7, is SQTIHQWPATLVQPVGSPLSLECTVEGTSNPNLYWYRQAAGRGLQLLFYSVGIGQISSEVPQNLSASRPQDRQFILSSKKLLLSDSGFYLCAWSPLDEQYFGPGTRLTVT.

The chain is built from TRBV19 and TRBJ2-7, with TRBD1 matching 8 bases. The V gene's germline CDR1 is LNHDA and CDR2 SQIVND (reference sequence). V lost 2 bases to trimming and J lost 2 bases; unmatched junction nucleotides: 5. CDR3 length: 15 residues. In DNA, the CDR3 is TGTGCCAGTAGTATATCCGGGACAGGAGCCTACGAGCAGTACTTC. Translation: CASSISGTGAYEQYF.